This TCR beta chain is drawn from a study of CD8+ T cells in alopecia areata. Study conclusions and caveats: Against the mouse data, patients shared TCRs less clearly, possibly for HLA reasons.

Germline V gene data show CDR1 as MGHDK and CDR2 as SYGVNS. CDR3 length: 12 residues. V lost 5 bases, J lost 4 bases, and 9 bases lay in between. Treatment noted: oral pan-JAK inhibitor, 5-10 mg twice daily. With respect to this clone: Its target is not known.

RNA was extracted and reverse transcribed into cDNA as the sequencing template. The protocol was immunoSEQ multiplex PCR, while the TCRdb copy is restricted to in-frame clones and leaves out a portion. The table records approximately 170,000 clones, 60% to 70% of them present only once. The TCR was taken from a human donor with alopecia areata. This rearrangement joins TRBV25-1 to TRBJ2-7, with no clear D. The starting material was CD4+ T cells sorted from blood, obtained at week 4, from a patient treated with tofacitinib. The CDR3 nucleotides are TGTGCCAGCAGTTCCTCAATGTACGAGCAGTACTTC. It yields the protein CASSSSMYEQYF.